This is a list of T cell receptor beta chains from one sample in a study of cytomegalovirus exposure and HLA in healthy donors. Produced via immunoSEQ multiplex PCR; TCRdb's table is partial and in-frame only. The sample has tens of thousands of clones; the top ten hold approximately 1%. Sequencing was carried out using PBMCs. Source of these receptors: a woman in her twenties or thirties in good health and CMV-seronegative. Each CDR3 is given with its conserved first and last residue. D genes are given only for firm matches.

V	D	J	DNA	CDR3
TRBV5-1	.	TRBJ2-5	TGCGCCAGCAGCTTCGGACAGCCGAAAGAGACCCAGTACTTC	CASSFGQPKETQYF
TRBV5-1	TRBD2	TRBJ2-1	TGCGCCAGCAGCTTGCGGGGGGGCTCCTACAATGAGCAGTTCTTC	CASSLRGGSYNEQFF
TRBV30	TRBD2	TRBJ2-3	TGTGCCTGGAGCCCCATAGTACTAGCGGGGGGGCCAATTGCAGATACGCAGTATTTT	CAWSPIVLAGGPIADTQYF
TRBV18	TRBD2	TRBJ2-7	TGTGCCAGCTCCCGTGGGAAGCTAGCGGGAGGCCCGGGGCGGGAGCAGTACTTC	CASSRGKLAGGPGREQYF
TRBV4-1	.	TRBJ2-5	TGCGCCAGCAGCCAAGGGTGGTTGCGCGAACAAGAGACCCAGTACTTC	CASSQGWLREQETQYF
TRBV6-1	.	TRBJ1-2	TGTGCCAGCAGTGACAGGGGCTCGGGGGGCTACACCTTC	CASSDRGSGGYTF
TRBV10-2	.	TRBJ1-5	TGCGCCAGCAGGACGGGGGTAGATCAGCCCCAGCATTTT	CASRTGVDQPQHF
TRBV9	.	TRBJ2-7	TGTGCCAGCAGCGTAGACCAGGGGAGCTCCTACGAGCAGTACTTC	CASSVDQGSSYEQYF
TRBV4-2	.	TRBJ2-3	TGTGCCAGCAGCCCCCAACGGGATGGCCCAGATACGCAGTATTTT	CASSPQRDGPDTQYF
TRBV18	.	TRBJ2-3	TGTGCCAGCTCACCGCGAGATACGCAGTATTTT	CASSPRDTQYF
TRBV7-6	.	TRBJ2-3	TGTGCCAGCAGCTTAGCTAGCGGAGGCACTGATACGCAGTATTTT	CASSLASGGTDTQYF
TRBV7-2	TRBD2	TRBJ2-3	TGTGCCAGCAGCCGCGGGGGGGCCGGAGATACGCAGTATTTT	CASSRGGAGDTQYF
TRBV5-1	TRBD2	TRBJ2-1	TGCGCCAGCAGCTTGGGCGGGAGGGCCGACAATGAGCAGTTCTTC	CASSLGGRADNEQFF
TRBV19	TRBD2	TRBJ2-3	TGTGCCAGTAAGGCAGCGGGGGTTGGTAATACGCAGTATTTT	CASKAAGVGNTQYF
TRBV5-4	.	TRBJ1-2	TGTGCCAGCAGCTTAGTGGGGGGGGCGAGTGGCTACACCTTC	CASSLVGGASGYTF
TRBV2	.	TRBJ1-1	TGTGCCAGCAGTGCGACAGCCGGGGGCACTGAAGCTTTCTTT	CASSATAGGTEAFF
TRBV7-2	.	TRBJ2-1	TGTGCCAGCAGCTTATACAGGCCGAATGAGCAGTTCTTC	CASSLYRPNEQFF
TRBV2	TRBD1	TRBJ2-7	TGTGCCAGCAGGGAACGGACAGGCCCGACCTACGAGCAGTACTTC	CASRERTGPTYEQYF
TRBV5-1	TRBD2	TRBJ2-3	TGCGCCAGCAGCTACGGTGGGGGAGGGATCACAGATACGCAGTATTTT	CASSYGGGGITDTQYF
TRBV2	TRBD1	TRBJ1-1	TGTGCCAGCAGTGTAGGGACAGGTAACACTGAAGCTTTCTTT	CASSVGTGNTEAFF
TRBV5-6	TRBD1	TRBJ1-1	TGTGCCAGCAGCCCTCCGGGACAGGGCGTGAGGGACACTGAAGCTTTCTTT	CASSPPGQGVRDTEAFF
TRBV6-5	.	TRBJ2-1	TGTGCCAGCAGCCAGGGGAATGAGCAGTTCTTC	CASSQGNEQFF